The clone carrying this TCR beta chain showed up many times. What it binds is unknown. TCRdb passed the PCR reads through MiXCR, listing each CDR3 protein once. The table lists over 600,000 distinct CDR3 sequences, just under 20% of them singletons. The CDR3 consists of 16 residues. Germline V lookup: CDR1 MNHNY, CDR2 SVGAGI (reference sequence). V lost 0 bases to trimming and J lost 5 bases, with 13 bases between them. This sample was taken from a study of molecular identifiers for immune sequencing clone quantification. General study results and limits: Effector cells had over 99% of their molecules in clones above 20 RNA copies, while naive cells had under 1%.

This clonotype was obtained from a human donor in good health. Some libraries in this study had Jurkat cell RNA spiked in. This chain connects TRBV6-6 to TRBJ1-4; no definite D call. The sample taken for sequencing was naive CD8+ T cells from blood, with Jurkat cell RNA spiked in. Subset here: FACS-sorted CD8+CD4-CCR7+CD45RA+ naive T cells. CDR3 loop: CASSYSGSRVNEKLFF. CDR3 sequence (DNA): TGTGCCAGCAGTTACTCGGGCTCAAGAGTAAATGAAAAACTGTTTTTT.